These T cell receptor beta chains were read from a single sample in a study of T cells in localized non-small cell lung cancer. This table comes from immunoSEQ multiplex PCR, and its TCRdb copy is limited to in-frame clones, with some not included. The sample records 60,000 to 65,000 clones, 75% to 90% being singletons. Sample: peripheral blood, taken before any cancer treatment. Receptors originate from a woman aged 40-69 years with stage I lung adenocarcinoma. CDR3s include the opening cysteine and the closing phenylalanine or tryptophan. Fields, in order: J gene, D gene, V gene, clone size, CDR3 protein, CDR3 DNA. The D gene is left open where the match is weak. Not all rows give a size; the values are once, few, many and, for expanded clones, a class.

>TRBJ2-1|TRBD2|TRBV9|-
CASSVAPRTSGGGEQFF
TGTGCCAGCAGCGTAGCTCCAAGGACTAGCGGGGGCGGTGAGCAGTTCTTC
>TRBJ1-1|-|TRBV5-1|-
CASSLGQAGTEAFF
TGCGCCAGCAGCTTGGGACAGGCGGGCACTGAAGCTTTCTTT
>TRBJ2-1|-|TRBV6-6|-
CASSYIGGGEQFF
TGTGCCAGCAGTTACATCGGGGGCGGAGAGCAGTTCTTC
>TRBJ1-1|TRBD1|TRBV28|-
CASTLAWQGGTEAFF
TGTGCCAGCACCCTCGCGTGGCAGGGGGGTACTGAAGCTTTCTTT
>TRBJ1-1|-|TRBV18|-
CASSPPVAGLRTEAFF
TGTGCCAGCTCACCACCGGTGGCAGGACTGAGAACTGAAGCTTTCTTT
>TRBJ2-7|TRBD2|TRBV5-4|-
CASSSGVAGGIEQYF
TGTGCCAGCAGCTCCGGGGTAGCGGGAGGGATCGAGCAGTACTTC
>TRBJ2-3|-|TRBV28|-
CASRLGRWDTDTQYF
TGTGCCAGCAGACTCGGGAGATGGGACACAGATACACAGTATTTT
>TRBJ2-7|TRBD1|TRBV4-2|-
CASSQETGVPPRGEQYF
TGTGCCAGCAGCCAAGAGACAGGGGTCCCCCCACGGGGCGAGCAGTACTTC
>TRBJ1-1|-|TRBV18|-
CASSPNSDTREAFF
TGTGCCAGCTCACCCAACTCCGATACACGGGAAGCTTTCTTT
>TRBJ2-2|-|TRBV9|-
CASSVEGPNTGELFF
TGTGCCAGCAGCGTAGAGGGACCGAACACCGGGGAGCTGTTTTTT
>TRBJ2-7|TRBD1|TRBV28|-
CASSWDRLIYEQYF
TGTGCCAGCAGTTGGGACAGACTTATCTACGAGCAGTACTTC
>TRBJ1-4|TRBD1|TRBV2|-
CASSRDRGATNEKLFF
TGTGCCAGCAGCCGGGACAGGGGGGCGACTAATGAAAAACTGTTTTTT
>TRBJ2-3|-|TRBV10-2|-
CASRSTDTQYF
TGCGCCAGCAGAAGCACAGATACGCAGTATTTT
>TRBJ2-7|-|TRBV14|-
CASSQGPEQYF
TGTGCCAGCAGCCAAGGTCCGGAGCAGTACTTC
>TRBJ2-2|-|TRBV29-1|-
CSVESGGASSDTGELFF
TGCAGCGTTGAATCCGGGGGCGCTTCGTCGGACACCGGGGAGCTGTTTTTT
>TRBJ1-4|-|TRBV5-1|-
CASSLGRDEKLFF
TGCGCCAGCAGCTTAGGCAGGGACGAAAAACTGTTTTTT
>TRBJ2-2|TRBD2|TRBV7-8|once
CASSRRLAGGLNTGELFF
TGTGCCAGCAGCCGGAGACTAGCGGGAGGCCTGAACACCGGGGAGCTGTTTTTT
>TRBJ1-3|TRBD1|TRBV11-3|-
CASSRTGDSGNTIYF
TGTGCCAGCAGTCGTACAGGGGACTCTGGAAACACCATATATTTT
>TRBJ2-1|-|TRBV6-5|-
CASSYGAGEQFF
TGTGCCAGCAGTTACGGGGCCGGCGAGCAGTTCTTC
>TRBJ1-1|TRBD1|TRBV2|-
CASSEWATGGNTEAFF
TGTGCCAGCAGTGAATGGGCGACAGGGGGGAACACTGAAGCTTTCTTT
>TRBJ2-7|-|TRBV11-1|-
CASSFGKGYEQYF
TGTGCCAGCAGCTTTGGGAAAGGCTACGAGCAGTACTTC
>TRBJ1-5|-|TRBV18|-
CASSPSGDQPQHF
TGTGCCAGCTCACCATCTGGGGATCAGCCCCAGCATTTT
>TRBJ2-2|-|TRBV5-1|-
CASSLNTGRTGELFF
TGCGCCAGCAGCTTGAATACAGGGAGGACCGGGGAGCTGTTTTTT
>TRBJ1-1|-|TRBV9|-
CASSVGGRLNTEAFF
TGTGCCAGCAGCGTAGGCGGCAGGCTGAACACTGAAGCTTTCTTT
>TRBJ1-1|-|TRBV6-1|-
CASTVATGNTEAFF
TGTGCCAGCACCGTAGCGACAGGCAACACTGAAGCTTTCTTT
>TRBJ2-1|TRBD2|TRBV6-1|-
CASSVSGGDYNEQFF
TGTGCCAGCAGTGTAAGCGGGGGGGATTACAATGAGCAGTTCTTC
>TRBJ1-4|-|TRBV5-6|-
CASSLSQLFF
TGTGCCAGCAGCTTGTCACAACTGTTTTTT
>TRBJ1-1|-|TRBV7-9|-
CASSLGTNTEAFF
TGTGCCAGCAGCTTAGGAACGAACACTGAAGCTTTCTTT
>TRBJ2-7|TRBD2|TRBV4-3|-
CASTLGLAGALGEQYF
TGCGCCAGCACCCTGGGACTAGCGGGAGCTTTGGGCGAGCAGTACTTC
>TRBJ1-4|TRBD1|TRBV7-6|once
CASSRNRGDEKLFF
TGTGCCAGCAGTCGAAACAGGGGGGATGAAAAACTGTTTTTT
>TRBJ2-3|TRBD2|TRBV7-8|-
CASSLLATSTDTQYF
TGTGCCAGCAGCCTACTAGCGACTAGCACAGATACGCAGTATTTT
>TRBJ2-7|TRBD2|TRBV6-6|-
CASSYSGGRDFYEQYF
TGTGCCAGCAGTTACTCTGGCGGGAGAGATTTCTACGAGCAGTACTTC
>TRBJ1-5|TRBD1|TRBV28|-
CASSSDRVGDQPQHF
TGTGCCAGCAGCTCTGACAGGGTAGGGGATCAGCCCCAGCATTTT
>TRBJ1-2|-|TRBV18|-
CASSPRDRSGYGYTF
TGTGCCAGCTCACCAAGGGACCGCTCCGGCTATGGCTACACCTTC
>TRBJ2-2|-|TRBV4-1|-
CASSQREAGELFF
TGCGCCAGCAGCCAAAGAGAAGCCGGGGAGCTGTTTTTT
>TRBJ1-3|TRBD1|TRBV6-6|-
CASTGGSGNTIYF
TGTGCCAGCACAGGGGGATCTGGAAACACCATATATTTT
>TRBJ1-4|-|TRBV5-1|-
CASSLGQAAEKLFF
TGCGCCAGCAGCTTAGGACAAGCGGCCGAAAAACTGTTTTTT
>TRBJ1-4|TRBD1|TRBV4-2|-
CASSHASGQGREKLFF
TGTGCCAGCAGCCACGCCTCTGGACAGGGACGAGAAAAACTGTTTTTT
>TRBJ2-1|TRBD2|TRBV30|-
CAWSVEASGAYNEQFF
TGTGCCTGGAGTGTTGAGGCTAGCGGGGCGTACAATGAGCAGTTCTTC
>TRBJ1-1|-|TRBV7-3|once
CASSLLQDTEAFF
TGTGCCAGCAGCTTATTGCAGGACACTGAAGCTTTCTTT
>TRBJ1-5|-|TRBV19|-
CASSIDSGVGQPQHF
TGTGCCAGTAGTATAGATTCGGGGGTTGGTCAGCCCCAGCATTTT
>TRBJ1-1|-|TRBV7-9|-
CASSLQAAGAEAFF
TGTGCCAGCAGCTTACAGGCCGCGGGTGCTGAAGCTTTCTTT
>TRBJ1-1|TRBD1|TRBV30|-
CAWEGDRGYYAFF
TGTGCCTGGGAGGGGGACAGGGGGTATTACGCTTTCTTT
>TRBJ1-5|TRBD1|TRBV29-1|-
CSVLTGASDQPQHF
TGCAGCGTTCTTACAGGGGCTTCGGACCAGCCCCAGCATTTT